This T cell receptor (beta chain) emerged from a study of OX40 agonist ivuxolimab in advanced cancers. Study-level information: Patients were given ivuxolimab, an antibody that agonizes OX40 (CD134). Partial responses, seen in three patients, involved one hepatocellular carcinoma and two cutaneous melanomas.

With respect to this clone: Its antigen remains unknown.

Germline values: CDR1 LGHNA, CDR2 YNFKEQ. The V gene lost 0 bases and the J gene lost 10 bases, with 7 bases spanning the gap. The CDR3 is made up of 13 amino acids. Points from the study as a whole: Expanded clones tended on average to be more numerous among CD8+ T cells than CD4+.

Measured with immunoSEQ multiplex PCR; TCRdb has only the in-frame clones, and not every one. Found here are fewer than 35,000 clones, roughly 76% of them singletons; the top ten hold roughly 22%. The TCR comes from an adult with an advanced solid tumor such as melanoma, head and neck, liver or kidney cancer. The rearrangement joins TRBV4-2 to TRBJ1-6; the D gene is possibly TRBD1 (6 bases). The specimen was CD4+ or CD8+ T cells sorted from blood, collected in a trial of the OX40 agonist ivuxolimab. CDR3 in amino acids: CASSQEQGSPLHF. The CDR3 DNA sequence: TGTGCCAGCAGCCAAGAACAGGGATCACCCCTCCACTTT.